The rows below give T cell receptor beta chains drawn from one sample of a study of neurological immune-mediated disorders. TCRdb re-called the 5' RACE reads with MiXCR, one entry per CDR3 protein. The table lists roughly 100,000 distinct CDR3 sequences, around 3.3% of them singletons. The specimen sequenced was PBMCs. The receptors were gathered from a woman under 30 with multiple sclerosis. The CDR3 runs from the conserved cysteine through the conserved F or W. The D gene is left open where the match is weak. The size entry is marked missing in some rows and otherwise reads once, few, many or a size class.

d_call: TRBD1
v_call: TRBV4-2
j_call: TRBJ1-4
clone_size: many
cdr3_nt: TGTGCCAGCAGCCCGAGACAGGGGGTAGTTGAAAAACTGTTTTTT
cdr3_aa: CASSPRQGVVEKLFF

d_call: TRBD1
v_call: TRBV3-1
j_call: TRBJ2-5
clone_size: many
cdr3_nt: TGTGCCAGCAGCCAACATACAGGGGAGGAGACCCAGTACTTC
cdr3_aa: CASSQHTGEETQYF

d_call: .
v_call: TRBV27
j_call: TRBJ2-1
clone_size: many
cdr3_nt: TGTGCCAGCAGTTTGACCAGGGGATCCTACAATGAGCAGTTCTTC
cdr3_aa: CASSLTRGSYNEQFF

d_call: .
v_call: TRBV3-1
j_call: TRBJ1-3
clone_size: many
cdr3_nt: TGTGCCAGCAGCCAAGTAACGGGAAACACCATATATTTT
cdr3_aa: CASSQVTGNTIYF

d_call: .
v_call: TRBV5-1
j_call: TRBJ2-2
clone_size: many
cdr3_nt: TGCGCCAGCAGACCGTCCTCGGGAGTGAAGAACACCGGGGAGCTGTTTTTT
cdr3_aa: CASRPSSGVKNTGELFF

d_call: .
v_call: TRBV7-2
j_call: TRBJ1-6
clone_size: many
cdr3_nt: TGTGCCAGCAGCCCCCGGGCAGGGAACCGTTCACCCCTCCACTTT
cdr3_aa: CASSPRAGNRSPLHF

d_call: .
v_call: TRBV20-1
j_call: TRBJ1-1
clone_size: many
cdr3_nt: TGCAGTGCTAGGGAGGGAGTCGCTGAAGCTTTCTTT
cdr3_aa: CSAREGVAEAFF

d_call: .
v_call: TRBV5-1
j_call: TRBJ1-4
clone_size: many
cdr3_nt: TGCGCCAGCAGCTACGGCCTTAATGAAAAACTGTTTTTT
cdr3_aa: CASSYGLNEKLFF

d_call: .
v_call: TRBV9
j_call: TRBJ1-1
clone_size: many
cdr3_nt: TGTGCCAGCAGCGTAGAGTATGCCACTGAAGCTTTCTTT
cdr3_aa: CASSVEYATEAFF

d_call: .
v_call: TRBV5-1
j_call: TRBJ2-1
clone_size: many
cdr3_nt: TGCGCCAGCAGGCCCTACTACAGACAGGATTCCAATGAGCAGTTCTTC
cdr3_aa: CASRPYYRQDSNEQFF

d_call: .
v_call: TRBV27
j_call: TRBJ1-1
clone_size: many
cdr3_nt: TGTGCCAGCAGTATCGGGACGGTGAACACTGAAGCTTTCTTT
cdr3_aa: CASSIGTVNTEAFF

d_call: TRBD1
v_call: TRBV7-9
j_call: TRBJ2-7
clone_size: many
cdr3_nt: TGTGCCAGCAGCTTAGCGCAAGGGACAGGGGGCTCCTACGAGCAGTACTTC
cdr3_aa: CASSLAQGTGGSYEQYF

d_call: .
v_call: TRBV27
j_call: TRBJ2-7
clone_size: many
cdr3_nt: TGTGCCAGCAGTCCCTCCGGGGGGCGTTACGAGCAGTACTTC
cdr3_aa: CASSPSGGRYEQYF

d_call: .
v_call: TRBV4-2
j_call: TRBJ1-2
clone_size: many
cdr3_nt: TGTGCCAGCAGTGCAACAGGGTTTATCCCGAACTATGGCTACACCTTC
cdr3_aa: CASSATGFIPNYGYTF

d_call: TRBD1
v_call: TRBV6-5
j_call: TRBJ2-2
clone_size: .
cdr3_nt: TGTGCCAGCAGTTACACCAGGGGGCTCGTCACCGGGGAGCTGTTTTTT
cdr3_aa: CASSYTRGLVTGELFF

d_call: .
v_call: TRBV29-1
j_call: TRBJ2-1
clone_size: many
cdr3_nt: TGCAGCGTTGATCGGGGGACTGGGGCGCTTGAGCAGTTCTTC
cdr3_aa: CSVDRGTGALEQFF